The clone carrying this T cell receptor (beta chain) has more than one count but fewer than ten. These data belong to a study of neoadjuvant anti-PD-1 for oral cavity cancer. Libraries were prepared by immunoSEQ multiplex PCR; TCRdb keeps only in-frame clonotypes and omits some of them. The sample shows around 65,000 clones, roughly 90% of them seen only once. The CDR3 runs to 16 residues. Germline loops: CDR1 MGHRA, CDR2 YSYEKL. V shed 1 base and J 5 bases; nucleotides not matched to a gene: 10. As for time point: after neoadjuvant nivolumab, at surgical resection. Cohort: HPV-negative, locally advanced oral cavity squamous cell carcinoma patients.

The specimen comprised PBMCs, sampled after nivolumab (anti-PD-1) treatment. The receptor was isolated from a person aged 40 to 85 with oral cavity squamous cell carcinoma. The rearrangement joins TRBV4-1 to TRBJ1-2, with 7 bases lining up with TRBD1. The CDR3 loop reads CASSQAGQFLLYGYTF. The CDR3 coding sequence is TGCGCCAGCAGCCAAGCGGGACAGTTTCTCCTTTATGGCTACACCTTC.